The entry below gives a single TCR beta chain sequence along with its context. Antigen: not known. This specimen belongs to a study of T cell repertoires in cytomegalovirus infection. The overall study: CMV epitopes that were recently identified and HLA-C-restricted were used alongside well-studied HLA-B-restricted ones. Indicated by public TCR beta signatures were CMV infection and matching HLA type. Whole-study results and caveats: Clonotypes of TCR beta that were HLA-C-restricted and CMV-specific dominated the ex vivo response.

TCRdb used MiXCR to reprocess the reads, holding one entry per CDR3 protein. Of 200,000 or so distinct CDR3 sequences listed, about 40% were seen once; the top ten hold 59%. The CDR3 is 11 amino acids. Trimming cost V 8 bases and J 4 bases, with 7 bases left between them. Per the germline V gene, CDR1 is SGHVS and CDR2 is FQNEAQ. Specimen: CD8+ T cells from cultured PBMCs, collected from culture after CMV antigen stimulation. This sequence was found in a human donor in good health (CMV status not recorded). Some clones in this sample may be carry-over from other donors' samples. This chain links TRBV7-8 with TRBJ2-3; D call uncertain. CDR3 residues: CASLSADTQYF. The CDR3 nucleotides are TGTGCCAGCCTCTCGGCAGATACGCAGTATTTT.